The 8 T cell receptor beta chains below come from one sample, sequenced in a study of beta chain features in type 1 diabetes. What was sequenced were expressed TCRB transcripts, since all of the isolated RNA had been reverse transcribed. Sequencing used immunoSEQ multiplex PCR; TCRdb keeps in-frame clones, though not all of them. The sample lists roughly 140,000 clones, 40% to 55% occurring once. Sequences were obtained from Tregs from blood. These receptors were obtained from a man between 18 and 35 years old in good health.

The chain joins TRBV5-5 to TRBJ2-1; D unresolved. This CDR3 contains 13 residues. The germline gives CDR1 SGHKS, CDR2 YYEKEE (reference sequence). Trimming took 0 bases from V and 9 from J, leaving 10 bases between them. CDR3 protein: CASSLAPQVEQFF. CDR3 sequence (DNA): TGTGCCAGCAGCTTGGCGCCACAAGTTGAGCAGTTCTTC.

This clone was picked up a small number of times. The V and J genes are TRBV6-6 and TRBJ2-3; maybe TRBD1 (5 bases). CDR1 is MNHNY, CDR2 SVGAGI, per germline (reference sequence). The CDR3 is 16 residues long. The V and J ends lost 2 bases and 0 bases respectively, with 12 bases between them. The CDR3 reads CASSYVRRASTDTQYF. The CDR3 DNA reads as TGTGCCAGCAGTTACGTTCGCAGGGCTAGCACAGATACGCAGTATTTT.

The chain couples TRBV6-6 to TRBJ1-5, with 8 nucleotides matching TRBD1. The trim removed 7 bases at V and 4 bases at J, leaving 9 bases unmatched. Per the germline V gene, CDR1 is MNHNY and CDR2 is SVGAGI (reference sequence). The CDR3 is 15 residues long. The CDR3 here is CASTDRDRMNQPQHF. The CDR3, as DNA: TGTGCCAGCACCGACCGGGACAGGATGAATCAGCCCCAGCATTTT.

This chain uses TRBV18 with TRBJ2-7; TRBD1 is a possible D gene (7 bases). V shed 3 bases and J shed 0 bases, with 21 bases lying between them. Germline V CDR1 and CDR2: KGHSH, LQKENI. The CDR3 length is 18 residues. The CDR3 DNA reads TGTGCCAGCTCACCCCCAAATTGGAGGGGGCCCTACTCCTACGAGCAGTACTTC. This gives the protein CASSPPNWRGPYSYEQYF.

Worth noting for this clone: As the CDR3 is not closed by the conserved phenylalanine or tryptophan, this likely results from a read error. CDR3 residues: CASSRGTGGYEQYL. As DNA, the CDR3 is TGTGCCAGCAGCCGCGGGACAGGGGGCTACGAGCAGTACCTC. The chain joins TRBV7-2 to TRBJ2-7, with 11 bases aligning to TRBD1. J was trimmed by 3 bases and V by 5 bases; bases with no gene match: 3. This CDR3 has 14 amino acids. Per the germline V gene, CDR1 is SGHTA and CDR2 is FQGNSA.

A few counts support this clone. V gene TRBV5-1 combines with J gene TRBJ2-5, with D perhaps matching TRBD1 (5 bases). The DNA end is a closer match to TRBJ2-7, so the J assignment may be wrong. Germline V CDR1 and CDR2: SGHRS, YFSETQ. The CDR3 is made up of 11 amino acids. As DNA, the CDR3 is TGCGCCAGCACAGGGTCCTACGAGCAGTACTTC. It is translated as CASTGSYEQYF.

This clone turned up a few times. The gene calls are TRBV6-5 and TRBJ1-1; 7 bases map to TRBD1. CDR3 size: 15 residues. V was clipped by 5 bases and J by 0 bases; unmatched bases: 6. In germline, CDR1 is MNHEY, CDR2 SVGAGI. CDR3 sequence: CASSRGTVMNTEAFF. The CDR3 nucleotides are TGTGCCAGCAGTCGCGGGACAGTCATGAACACTGAAGCTTTCTTT.

The chain combines TRBV11-1 with TRBJ1-6; 7 bases align to TRBD1. The CDR3 sequence is 14 residues long. J gave up 5 bases and V 7 bases, and 5 bases lay outside the gene matches. Looked up from germline, CDR1 is SGHAT and CDR2 is FQDESV (reference sequence). CDR3 sequence (DNA): TGTGCCAGCAACAACAGGGGAAATAATTCACCCCTCCACTTT. This codes for CASNNRGNNSPLHF.